The 27 T cell receptor beta chains given below trace back to one sample, sequenced in a study of blood T cell repertoires in COVID-19. Here immunoSEQ multiplex PCR was the method, and the copy in TCRdb shows in-frame clones only, minus some. The table lists roughly 250,000 clones, around nine tenths of them singletons, with approximately 2% in the top ten. The sequenced sample was peripheral blood. The receptor source for this set is a middle-aged woman who had recovered from COVID-19.

This chain uses TRBV4-1 with TRBJ1-1; no definite D call. This CDR3 spans 14 amino acids. V lost 0 bases to trimming and J lost 1 base, with 6 bases between them. Germline loops: CDR1 MGHRA, CDR2 YSYEKL. CDR3 sequence reads: CASSQEAPNTEAFF. In DNA form, the CDR3 reads TGCGCCAGCAGCCAAGAAGCTCCGAACACTGAAGCTTTCTTT.

The CDR3 here is CASSPGQVGATGNTIYF. The CDR3 coding sequence is TGTGCCAGCAGCCCAGGTCAGGTGGGAGCTACTGGAAACACCATATATTTT. The chain uses TRBV4-2 and TRBJ1-3; no definite D call. Trimming removed 4 bases at V and 2 bases at J, with 18 bases between. The length of the CDR3 is 17 residues. Germline assignment: CDR1 LGHNA and CDR2 YNFKEQ.

The chain couples TRBV19 to TRBJ2-1, with D maybe TRBD2 (5 bases). Trimming pared 4 bases from V and 7 bases from J, leaving 17 bases between. CDR1 LNHDA and CDR2 SQIVND come from the germline V gene (reference sequence). CDR3 length: 15 amino acids. As DNA, the CDR3 is TGTGCCAGTAGTAAGGTGGGAGATAGGAGAAATGAGCAGTTCTTC. Translated, it gives CASSKVGDRRNEQFF.

This chain connects TRBV6-6 to TRBJ2-7; D gene ambiguous. Germline assignment: CDR1 MNHNY and CDR2 SVGAGI (reference sequence). There are 14 residues in the CDR3. V dropped 6 bases and J dropped 2 bases, with 14 bases sitting between them. The CDR3 nucleotides are TGTGCCAGCAGCCCCTCGACAAGCACCTACGAGCAGTACTTC. The encoded protein is CASSPSTSTYEQYF.

This clone has a handful of counts. The chain joins TRBV3-1 (or the pseudogene TRBV3-2) to TRBJ2-3; 10 nucleotides align to TRBD2. CDR1 is LGHDT, CDR2 YNNKEL, per germline (reference sequence). V lost 4 bases, J lost 4 bases, and 20 bases stayed unmatched. This CDR3 has 20 amino acids. As DNA, the CDR3 is TGTGCCAGCAGCCCACCCTTGGAGCGGGAGGGCCCTCTGGGCCCAGATACGCAGTATTTT. Translating gives CASSPPLEREGPLGPDTQYF.

This rearrangement joins TRBV5-5 to TRBJ2-7, with a possible D match to TRBD1 (6 bases). CDR1 is SGHKS, CDR2 YYEKEE, per germline (reference sequence). V lost 2 bases and J 1 base, leaving 10 bases between the germline ends. The CDR3 totals 14 residues. The CDR3 sequence: CASSFPGHSYEQYF. In nucleotides, the CDR3 is TGTGCCAGCAGCTTCCCGGGACATTCCTACGAGCAGTACTTC.

This rearrangement joins TRBV27 to TRBJ2-3, with 8 bases matching TRBD1. Trimming cost V 6 bases and J 1 base; bases outside gene matches: 12. Germline values: CDR1 MNHEY, CDR2 SMNVEV (reference sequence). The CDR3 sequence is 17 residues long. CDR3 sequence (DNA): TGTGCCAGCAGCACCGGGACAGGTGCCTGGGGCACAGATACGCAGTATTTT. This gives the protein CASSTGTGAWGTDTQYF.

The chain uses TRBV19 and TRBJ1-5; TRBD1 agrees at 9 bases. This CDR3 spans 14 amino acids. V shed 7 bases and J 7 bases; nucleotides not matched to a gene: 8. Germline V CDR1 and CDR2: LNHDA, SQIVND (reference sequence). CDR3 nucleotides: TGTGCCAGTACCGTACAGGGGGCGGGACAGCCCCAGCATTTT. Amino acid sequence: CASTVQGAGQPQHF.

CDR3 bases: TGTGCCAGCAGTCGTTGGCGGTGGAACACTGAAGCTTTCTTT. Translated: CASSRWRWNTEAFF. V usage is TRBV5-6 and J usage is TRBJ1-1; D gene ambiguous. The CDR3 spans 14 residues. Germline CDR1 and CDR2: SGHDT and YYEEEE. V was trimmed by 5 bases and J by 1 base, leaving 12 bases between them.

This chain connects TRBV7-3 to TRBJ2-5; 12 bases are shared with TRBD1. V shed 5 bases, J shed 1 base, and the junction held 2 bases outside the gene matches. Germline loops: CDR1 SGHTA, CDR2 FQGTGA. The CDR3 totals 15 residues. The chain's CDR3 is CASSPGQGAQETQYF. The CDR3 DNA reads as TGTGCCAGCAGCCCGGGACAGGGGGCCCAAGAGACCCAGTACTTC.

This clone has more than one count but fewer than ten. This sequence joins TRBV6-5 and TRBJ2-3; TRBD2 might be the D (6 bases). Trimming pared 8 bases from V and 6 bases from J, leaving 15 bases between. The CDR3 sequence is 13 residues long. Per the germline V gene, CDR1 is MNHEY and CDR2 is SVGAGI. CDR3 region: CASAGPQLDTQYF. The CDR3 DNA follows: TGTGCCAGCGCGGGACCTCAATTGGATACGCAGTATTTT.

The DNA of the CDR3 is TGTGCCAGCAGTTACCTTACAGGGGGCATCAATGGCTACACCTTC. It is translated as CASSYLTGGINGYTF. The rearrangement links TRBV28 to TRBJ1-2; 9 positions match TRBD1. Germline CDR1 and CDR2: MDHEN and SYDVKM. The V gene end was trimmed by 4 bases and the J gene end by 6 bases; junction bases not matched to a gene: 9. This CDR3 is built from 15 residues.

J is TRBJ1-2 and V is TRBV27; D gene ambiguous. V gave up 2 bases and J gave up 2 bases, with 18 bases separating them. Germline assignment: CDR1 MNHEY and CDR2 SMNVEV (reference sequence). The CDR3 sequence is 17 residues long. In DNA, the CDR3 is TGTGCCAGCAGTTTAACCGCCGGGGTCCTTCCAAACTATGGCTACACCTTC. This translates into CASSLTAGVLPNYGYTF.

V and J are TRBV2 and TRBJ2-1, with D uncertain. Germline assignment: CDR1 SNHLY and CDR2 FYNNEI. The CDR3 loop spans 13 amino acids. V gave up 8 bases and J gave up 0 bases, with 8 bases separating them. The CDR3 loop is CASSQASYNEQFF. CDR3 bases: TGTGCCAGCTCCCAAGCCTCCTACAATGAGCAGTTCTTC.

The chain uses TRBV10-2 and TRBJ2-7; TRBD1 matches at 8 bases. Germline trimming cut 2 bases from V and 2 bases from J; bases unmatched to any gene: 2. The CDR3 is made up of 14 amino acids. Germline V CDR1 and CDR2: WSHSY, SAAADI. CDR3 sequence (DNA): TGCGCCAGCAGTGAGGGACAGGGTCCCTACGAGCAGTACTTC. Its translation: CASSEGQGPYEQYF.

The chain links TRBV19 to TRBJ2-7, with D perhaps TRBD2 (5 bases). V shed 1 base and J shed 7 bases, with 17 bases lying between them. The CDR3 consists of 15 residues. Germline CDR1 reads LNHDA; CDR2 reads SQIVND (reference sequence). For the CDR3, the DNA is TGTGCCAGTAGTATAGGGCTAGCTCCTGTGAGGGAGCAGTACTTC. This gives the protein CASSIGLAPVREQYF.

The gene calls are TRBV30 and TRBJ1-6; D is possibly TRBD1 (6 bases). V lost 5 bases and J lost 9, with 17 bases in between. The germline V gene encodes CDR1 GTSNPN and CDR2 SVGIG (reference sequence). The CDR3 loop spans 14 amino acids. This CDR3 reads CAWGVLQGSSPLHF. In DNA form, the CDR3 reads TGTGCCTGGGGGGTTCTCCAGGGGAGTTCACCCCTCCACTTT.

CDR3 in amino acids: CASSLNSGSGKTQYF. The DNA of the CDR3 is TGTGCCAGCAGCTTGAATAGCGGGAGTGGAAAGACCCAGTACTTC. J is TRBJ2-5 and V is TRBV7-3, with 9 bases matching TRBD2. Germline V gene sequence: CDR1 SGHTA, CDR2 FQGTGA. The CDR3 loop spans 15 amino acids. V lost 3 bases to trimming and J lost 6 bases; unmatched junction nucleotides: 8.

The genes are TRBV6-5 and TRBJ1-2, with D tentatively TRBD1 (5 bases). The CDR3 has 13 amino acids. V gave up 6 bases and J gave up 4 bases, with 12 bases separating them. Germline values: CDR1 MNHEY, CDR2 SVGAGI. In DNA, the CDR3 is TGTGCCAGCAGCAAATTAGGGGCCTATGGCTACACCTTC. Protein: CASSKLGAYGYTF.

The rearrangement uses TRBV5-6 and TRBJ2-7; D is perhaps TRBD2 (7 bases). V was trimmed by 4 bases and J by 5 bases, leaving 19 bases between them. Germline-derived CDR1 and CDR2 are SGHDT and YYEEEE. The CDR3 runs 15 residues. In nucleotides, the CDR3 is TGTGCCAGCAGCCGCCGACGGGGGGCGAGGAACGAGCAGTACTTC. Amino acids: CASSRRRGARNEQYF.

The chain combines TRBV6-2 or TRBV6-3 with TRBJ1-3; a weak D match, TRBD1 (6 bases). V dropped 4 bases and J dropped 0 bases, with 13 bases sitting between them. CDR3 length equals 16 residues. CDR1 and CDR2 from the germline V gene are MNHEY and SVGEGT. As DNA, the CDR3 is TGTGCCAGCAGTTCCTCAGGGGTGAGCTCTGGAAACACCATATATTTT. It yields the protein CASSSSGVSSGNTIYF.

The V and J genes are TRBV3-1 (or the pseudogene TRBV3-2) and TRBJ1-2; 8 nucleotides agree with TRBD1. The CDR3 consists of 15 residues. The trim removed 4 bases at V and 6 bases at J, leaving 10 bases unmatched. The V gene's germline CDR1 is LGHDT and CDR2 YNNKEL (reference sequence). This chain's CDR3 is CASSRGTGGTNGYTF. The CDR3 DNA sequence: TGTGCCAGCAGCCGAGGGACAGGCGGTACTAATGGCTACACCTTC.

V and J are TRBV11-3 and TRBJ2-5; the match to TRBD1 covers 7 bases. V trimming: 4 bases; J trimming: 0 bases; junction bases outside the gene matches: 5. The germline V gene has CDR1 SGHNT and CDR2 YENEEA. This CDR3 is 15 amino acids long. The CDR3 DNA sequence: TGTGCCAGCAGCTCGGGGACAGCAGACCAAGAGACCCAGTACTTC. Translated, it gives CASSSGTADQETQYF.

V usage is TRBV5-8 and J usage is TRBJ1-1, with a tentative D call TRBD1 (5 bases). Trimming left V 4 bases short and J 1 base short, with 17 bases between. This CDR3 has 16 residues. Germline V lookup: CDR1 SGHTS, CDR2 YDEGEE. CDR3 sequence (DNA): TGTGCCAGCAGCCCCCTCGGGCAGGGCGAGAACACTGAAGCTTTCTTT. Translation: CASSPLGQGENTEAFF.

The chain is built from TRBV6-5 and TRBJ2-7; 9 bases fit TRBD2. Germline V gene data show CDR1 as MNHEY and CDR2 as SVGAGI. J gave up 6 bases and V 4 bases, and 7 bases lay outside the gene matches. There are 14 residues in the CDR3. CDR3 coding DNA: TGTGCCAGCAGTTGGGGCGGGGGGGCCCTCGAGCAGTACTTC. Translated: CASSWGGGALEQYF.

This chain links TRBV5-1 with TRBJ2-7; 8 bases are shared with TRBD1. V shed 0 bases and J 6 bases; nucleotides not matched to a gene: 2. This CDR3 is built from 13 residues. Germline assignment: CDR1 SGHRS and CDR2 YFSETQ. DNA of the CDR3: TGCGCCAGCAGCTTGGGACAGGGGAGCGAGCAGTACTTC. Translated: CASSLGQGSEQYF. The variable domain in full, with the rest retrieved from reference TRBV5-1 and TRBJ2-7, is KAGVTQTPRYLIKTRGQQVTLSCSPISGHRSVSWYQQTPGQGLQFLFEYFSETQRNKGNFPGRFSGRQFSNSRSEMNVSTLELGDSALYLCASSLGQGSEQYFGPGTRLTVT.

V and J are TRBV28 and TRBJ2-7; 7 positions match TRBD2. V shed 5 bases and J 1 base; nucleotides not matched to a gene: 5. The CDR3 is 14 amino acids. Germline loops: CDR1 MDHEN, CDR2 SYDVKM. CDR3 nucleotides: TGTGCCAGCAGTCCCGTCGGGGGGTCCTACGAGCAGTACTTC. Protein sequence: CASSPVGGSYEQYF.